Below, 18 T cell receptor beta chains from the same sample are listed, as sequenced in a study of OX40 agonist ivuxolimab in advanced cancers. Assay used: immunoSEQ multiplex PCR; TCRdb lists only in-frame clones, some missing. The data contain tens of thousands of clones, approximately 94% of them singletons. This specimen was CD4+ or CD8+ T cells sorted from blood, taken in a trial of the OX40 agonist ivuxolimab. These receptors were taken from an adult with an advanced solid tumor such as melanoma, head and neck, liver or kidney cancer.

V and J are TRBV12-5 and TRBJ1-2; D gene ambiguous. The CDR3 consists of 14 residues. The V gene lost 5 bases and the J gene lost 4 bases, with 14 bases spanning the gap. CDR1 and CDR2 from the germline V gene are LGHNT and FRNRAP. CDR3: CASGGPVGSYGYTF. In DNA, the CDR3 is TGTGCTAGTGGTGGCCCGGTAGGGAGCTATGGCTACACCTTC.

Written as DNA, the CDR3 is TGTGCCAGCAGCTTAAGGGAGGGACCCTCCTACGAGCAGTACTTC. Its protein product is CASSLREGPSYEQYF. This chain uses TRBV11-2 with TRBJ2-7, with 7 bases fitting TRBD2. Germline CDR1 is SGHAT and CDR2 is FQNNGV. Germline trimming cut 2 bases from V and 0 bases from J; bases unmatched to any gene: 4. There are 15 residues in the CDR3.

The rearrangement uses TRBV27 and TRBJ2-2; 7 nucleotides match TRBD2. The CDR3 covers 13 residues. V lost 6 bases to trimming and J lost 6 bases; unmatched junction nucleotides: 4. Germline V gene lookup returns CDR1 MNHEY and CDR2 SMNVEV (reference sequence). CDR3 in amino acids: CASRSGGSGELFF. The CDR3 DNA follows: TGTGCCAGCAGGTCCGGGGGGTCCGGGGAGCTGTTTTTT.

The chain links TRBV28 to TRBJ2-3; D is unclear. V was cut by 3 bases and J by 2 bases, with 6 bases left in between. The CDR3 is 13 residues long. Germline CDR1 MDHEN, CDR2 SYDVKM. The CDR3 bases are TGTGCCAGCAGTTTGTTCCTCACAGATACGCAGTATTTT. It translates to CASSLFLTDTQYF.

The DNA of the CDR3 is TGTGCCAGCAGCGTAGCCAGCGGCCCCTCCGGAAACACCATATATTTT. This encodes CASSVASGPSGNTIYF. The V call is TRBV9, the J call TRBJ1-3, with no clear D. CDR1 and CDR2 from the germline V gene are SGDLS and YYNGEE. Between the trimmed V and J ends, which lost 0 bases and 4 bases, there was a span of 14 bases. The CDR3 consists of 16 residues.

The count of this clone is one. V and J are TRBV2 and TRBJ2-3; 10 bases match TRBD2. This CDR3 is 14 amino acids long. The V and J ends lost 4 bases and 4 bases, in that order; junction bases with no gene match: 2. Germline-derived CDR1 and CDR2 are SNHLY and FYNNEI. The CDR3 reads CASSASGSPDTQYF. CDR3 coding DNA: TGTGCCAGCAGTGCTAGCGGGAGCCCAGATACGCAGTATTTT.

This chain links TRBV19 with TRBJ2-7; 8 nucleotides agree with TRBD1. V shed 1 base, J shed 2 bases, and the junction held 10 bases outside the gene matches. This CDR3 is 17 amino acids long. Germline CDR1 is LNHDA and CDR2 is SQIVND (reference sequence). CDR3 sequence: CASSIALNRDRPYEQYF. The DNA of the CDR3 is TGTGCCAGTAGTATAGCCCTCAACCGGGACAGGCCCTACGAGCAGTACTTC.

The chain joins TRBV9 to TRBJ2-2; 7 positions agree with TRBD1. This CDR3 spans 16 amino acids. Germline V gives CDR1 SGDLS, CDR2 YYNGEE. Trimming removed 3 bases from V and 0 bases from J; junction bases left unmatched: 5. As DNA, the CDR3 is TGTGCCAGCAGCGACCGAGACAGGGCGAACACCGGGGAGCTGTTTTTT. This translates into CASSDRDRANTGELFF.

The DNA of the CDR3 is TGTGCCAGCACGTCCAACGGGAGGATCGACGAGCAGTACTTC. Its protein product is CASTSNGRIDEQYF. This chain links TRBV27 with TRBJ2-7, with 7 bases identical to TRBD2. The CDR3 sequence is 14 residues long. Germline values: CDR1 MNHEY, CDR2 SMNVEV (reference sequence). V shed 7 bases and J 5 bases; nucleotides not matched to a gene: 11.

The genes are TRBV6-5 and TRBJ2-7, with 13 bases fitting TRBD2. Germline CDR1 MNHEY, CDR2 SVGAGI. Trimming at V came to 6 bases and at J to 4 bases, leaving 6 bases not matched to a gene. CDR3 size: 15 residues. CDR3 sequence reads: CASSWGLAGNYEQYF. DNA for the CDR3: TGTGCCAGCAGCTGGGGACTAGCGGGGAATTACGAGCAGTACTTC.

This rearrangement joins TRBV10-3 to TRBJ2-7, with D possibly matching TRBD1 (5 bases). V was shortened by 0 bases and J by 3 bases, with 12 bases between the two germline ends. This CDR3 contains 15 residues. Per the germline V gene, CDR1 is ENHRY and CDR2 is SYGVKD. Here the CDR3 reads CAISESGVLGYEQYF. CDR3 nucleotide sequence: TGTGCCATCAGTGAGTCAGGGGTACTTGGCTACGAGCAGTACTTC.

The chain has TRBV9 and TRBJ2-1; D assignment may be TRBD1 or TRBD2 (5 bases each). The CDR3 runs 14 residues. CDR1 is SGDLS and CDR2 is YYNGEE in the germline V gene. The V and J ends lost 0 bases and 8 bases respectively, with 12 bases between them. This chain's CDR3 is CASSVGGFADEQFF. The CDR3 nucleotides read TGTGCCAGCAGCGTAGGGGGGTTCGCGGATGAGCAGTTCTTC.

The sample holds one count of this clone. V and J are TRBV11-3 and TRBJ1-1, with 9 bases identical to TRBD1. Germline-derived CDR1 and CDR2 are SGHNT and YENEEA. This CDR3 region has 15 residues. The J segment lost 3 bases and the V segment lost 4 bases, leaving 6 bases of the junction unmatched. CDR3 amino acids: CASSSGTGRDTEAFF. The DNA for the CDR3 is TGTGCCAGCAGCTCTGGGACAGGGAGGGACACTGAAGCTTTCTTT.

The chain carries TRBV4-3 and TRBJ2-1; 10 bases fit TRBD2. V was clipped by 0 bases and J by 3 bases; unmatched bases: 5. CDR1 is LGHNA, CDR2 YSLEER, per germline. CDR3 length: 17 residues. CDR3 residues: CASSQDPLAGDYNEQFF. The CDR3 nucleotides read TGCGCCAGCAGCCAAGATCCTCTAGCGGGAGACTACAATGAGCAGTTCTTC.

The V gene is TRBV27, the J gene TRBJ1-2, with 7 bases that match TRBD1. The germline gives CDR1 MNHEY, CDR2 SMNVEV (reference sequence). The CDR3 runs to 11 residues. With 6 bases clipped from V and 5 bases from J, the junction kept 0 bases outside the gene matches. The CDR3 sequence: CASRGQYGYTF. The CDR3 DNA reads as TGTGCCAGCAGGGGACAGTATGGCTACACCTTC.

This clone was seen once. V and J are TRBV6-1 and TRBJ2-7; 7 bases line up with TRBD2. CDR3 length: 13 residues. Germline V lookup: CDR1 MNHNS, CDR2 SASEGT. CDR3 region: CASSDGGRAGLAV. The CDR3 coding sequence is TGTGCCAGCAGTGATGGGGGGAGGGCTGGTCTCGCAGTC.

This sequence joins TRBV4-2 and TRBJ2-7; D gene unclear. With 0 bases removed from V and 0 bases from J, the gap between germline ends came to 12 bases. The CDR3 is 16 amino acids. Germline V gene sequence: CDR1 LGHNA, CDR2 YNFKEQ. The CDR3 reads CASSQEERWVSYEQYF. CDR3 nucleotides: TGTGCCAGCAGCCAAGAGGAACGGTGGGTCTCCTACGAGCAGTACTTC.

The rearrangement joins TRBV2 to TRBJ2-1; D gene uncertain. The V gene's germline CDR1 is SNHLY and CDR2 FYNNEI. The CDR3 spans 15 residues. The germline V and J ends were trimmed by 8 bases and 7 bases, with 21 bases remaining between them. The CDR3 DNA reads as TGTGCCAGCGATATACCGATGACTCCACTGAATGAGCAGTTCTTC. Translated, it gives CASDIPMTPLNEQFF.